The 32 T cell receptor beta chains below come from one sample, sequenced in a study of human T cells and chemical hapten exposure. TCRdb re-called the RACE reads with MiXCR, one entry per CDR3 protein. Among 50,000 or so distinct CDR3 sequences listed, roughly 4.5% were seen once. The time point denotes: healthy volunteer bleed at 2 weeks. Extraction yielded total RNA from whole blood (unfractionated). Sequencing was carried out using whole blood. The receptors derive from a human donor in good health. Some clones in this sample may be carry-over from other donors' samples.

This clonotype was found many times. The J gene is TRBJ2-7, the V gene TRBV28; D gene unclear. CDR1 is MDHEN, CDR2 SYDVKM, per germline. V was clipped by 6 bases and J by 3 bases, with 9 bases between them. The CDR3 consists of 12 residues. In nucleotides, the CDR3 is TGTGCCAGCAGGACTCAGCGCTACGAGCAGTACTTC. This codes for CASRTQRYEQYF.

This clonotype appeared many times. The rearrangement uses TRBV6-2 or TRBV6-3 and TRBJ2-1, with D uncertain. Germline V gene lookup returns CDR1 MNHEY and CDR2 SVGEGT. V shed 6 bases and J shed 6 bases, with 6 bases lying between them. The CDR3 extends over 11 amino acids. The CDR3 DNA reads TGTGCCAGCAGCCGACTCAATGAGCAGTTCTTC. It yields the protein CASSRLNEQFF.

This clonotype was counted at least ten times. This sequence joins TRBV2 and TRBJ1-1; D ambiguous. Per germline, CDR1 SNHLY and CDR2 FYNNEI. Trimming removed 7 bases at V and 1 base at J, with 13 bases between. The CDR3 is 14 residues long. The CDR3 coding sequence is TGTGCCAGCACCCTAACCGCGGGGAACACTGAAGCTTTCTTT. It codes for CASTLTAGNTEAFF. Looking up the rest from reference TRBV2 and TRBJ1-1 gives the full variable domain: EPEVTQTPSHQVTQMGQEVILRCVPISNHLYFYWYRQILGQKVEFLVSFYNNEISEKSEIFDDQFSVERPDGSNFTLKIRSTKLEDSAMYFCASTLTAGNTEAFFGQGTRLTVV.

This clonotype was counted many times. The CDR3 protein is CASSSTRSGNTEAFF. The CDR3 region has the DNA TGTGCCAGCAGTAGTACCCGGAGTGGGAACACTGAAGCTTTCTTT. The chain joins TRBV28 to TRBJ1-1, with no clear D. Germline V CDR1 and CDR2: MDHEN, SYDVKM. The V end was cut by 5 bases, the J end by 1 base, with 14 bases between. This CDR3 region has 15 residues. The variable domain in full, with the rest retrieved from reference TRBV28 and TRBJ1-1, is DVKVTQSSRYLVKRTGEKVFLECVQDMDHENMFWYRQDPGLGLRLIYFSYDVKMKEKGDIPEGYSVSREKKERFSLILESASTNQTSMYLCASSSTRSGNTEAFFGQGTRLTVV.

There are many counts of this clonotype. J is TRBJ2-7 and V is TRBV12-3 or TRBV12-4; 7 bases are shared with TRBD1. After removal of 3 bases from V and 4 bases from J, the junction contained 6 bases not matched to a gene. The CDR3 extends over 14 amino acids. The CDR3 protein is CASSLAGGSYEQYF. Here the CDR3 DNA reads TGTGCCAGCAGTTTGGCAGGGGGTAGTTACGAGCAGTACTTC.

This clonotype was counted between two and nine times. The chain combines TRBV10-3 with TRBJ2-7; the match to TRBD1 covers 12 bases. After removal of 4 bases from V and 3 bases from J, the junction contained 10 bases not matched to a gene. Germline V lookup: CDR1 ENHRY, CDR2 SYGVKD. This CDR3 spans 17 amino acids. The DNA for the CDR3 is TGTGCCATCAGTGTAACCGGGACAGGGGGCGCTGGCTACGAGCAGTACTTC. Translated, it gives CAISVTGTGGAGYEQYF.

The chain carries TRBV28 and TRBJ2-7, with no clear D. V lost 3 bases to trimming and J lost 3 bases, with 15 bases between them. Looked up from germline, CDR1 is MDHEN and CDR2 is SYDVKM. This CDR3 has 15 residues. CDR3 protein: CASSFSRTRRYEQYF. The CDR3 DNA reads as TGTGCCAGCAGTTTCAGTCGGACCAGGCGCTACGAGCAGTACTTC.

At least ten counts were recorded for this clonotype. The chain recombines TRBV29-1 with TRBJ2-7; no definite D call. Germline loops: CDR1 SQVTM, CDR2 ANQGSEA. The germline V and J ends were trimmed by 1 base and 7 bases, with 11 bases remaining between them. The CDR3 has 12 residues. The CDR3 nucleotides read TGCAGCGTTGAAGGGGCCCGTCAGGAGCAGTACTTC. Encoded protein: CSVEGARQEQYF.

In its sample, this clonotype was seen many times. The V gene is TRBV20-1, the J gene TRBJ2-3, with 7 bases matching TRBD2. The CDR3 runs 12 residues. The germline gives CDR1 DFQATT, CDR2 SNEGSKA (reference sequence). The trim removed 5 bases at V and 5 bases at J, leaving 4 bases unmatched. The CDR3: CSAAGAGDTQYF. CDR3 in DNA: TGCAGTGCTGCGGGAGCGGGAGATACGCAGTATTTT.

This clonotype showed up many times. V and J are TRBV5-1 and TRBJ1-2; TRBD1 aligns across 7 bases. This CDR3 comprises 15 residues. Germline values: CDR1 SGHRS, CDR2 YFSETQ. The trim removed 6 bases at V and 5 bases at J, leaving 13 bases unmatched. DNA for the CDR3: TGCGCCAGCACCAGCGCGGGGGCAGGGGGGTATGGCTACACCTTC. Its translation is CASTSAGAGGYGYTF.

This clonotype was observed many times. This chain links TRBV20-1 with TRBJ2-7; TRBD2 matches 9 bases. CDR3 length: 11 residues. The V gene's germline CDR1 is DFQATT and CDR2 SNEGSKA (reference sequence). V lost 6 bases, J lost 6 bases, and 3 bases stayed unmatched. CDR3 nucleotides: TGCAGTGCAGAACTAGCGGGCGAGCAGTACTTC. It yields the protein CSAELAGEQYF.

This clonotype was picked up a small number of times. The chain carries TRBV28 and TRBJ1-1; 9 bases match TRBD1. This CDR3 region has 14 residues. V lost 10 bases, J lost 4 bases, and 10 bases stayed unmatched. From germline, CDR1 is MDHEN and CDR2 SYDVKM. The CDR3 protein is CATKWTGEGTEAFF. Here the CDR3 DNA reads TGTGCCACGAAATGGACAGGGGAGGGCACTGAAGCTTTCTTT.

V usage is TRBV10-2 and J usage is TRBJ1-4, with D tentatively TRBD1 (5 bases). The CDR3 spans 15 residues. Germline V gene data show CDR1 as WSHSY and CDR2 as SAAADI. Trimming took off 5 bases at V and 8 bases at J, with 18 bases between the two ends. CDR3 DNA sequence: TGCGCCAGCAGTCATTCTAGCCCAGGGATCGAAAAACTGTTTTTT. It translates to CASSHSSPGIEKLFF.

This clonotype came up many times. The chain combines TRBV6-5 with TRBJ2-6, with D possibly matching TRBD2 (6 bases). The V gene's germline CDR1 is MNHEY and CDR2 SVGAGI. Trimming removed 2 bases at V and 3 bases at J, with 14 bases between. This CDR3 contains 17 residues. CDR3 loop: CASSYHRWRDGANVLTF. CDR3 DNA sequence: TGTGCCAGCAGTTACCACCGATGGAGGGATGGGGCCAACGTCCTGACTTTC.

This clonotype has a count of ten or more. The rearrangement joins TRBV5-1 to TRBJ2-1; D gene ambiguous. V lost 0 bases to trimming and J lost 6 bases, with 10 bases between them. Germline-derived CDR1 and CDR2 are SGHRS and YFSETQ. This CDR3 is built from 14 residues. CDR3 amino acids: CASSLEPSSNEQFF. CDR3 DNA: TGCGCCAGCAGCTTGGAACCTAGTTCCAATGAGCAGTTCTTC. Using reference TRBV5-1 and TRBJ2-1 for the parts outside the CDR3, the full variable domain is KAGVTQTPRYLIKTRGQQVTLSCSPISGHRSVSWYQQTPGQGLQFLFEYFSETQRNKGNFPGRFSGRQFSNSRSEMNVSTLELGDSALYLCASSLEPSSNEQFFGPGTRLTVL.

The CDR3 sequence: CASSFRGGYGNQPQHF. CDR3 DNA: TGTGCCAGCAGTTTTAGGGGGGGCTATGGCAATCAGCCCCAGCATTTT. V is TRBV28 and J is TRBJ1-5; D is possibly TRBD1 (6 bases). From germline, CDR1 is MDHEN and CDR2 SYDVKM. The germline V and J ends were trimmed by 3 bases and 2 bases, with 14 bases remaining between them. The CDR3 loop spans 16 amino acids.

This clonotype was seen ten or more times. The chain combines TRBV28 with TRBJ2-3; 12 bases align to TRBD2. Germline values: CDR1 MDHEN, CDR2 SYDVKM. V lost 3 bases, J lost 2 bases, and 9 bases stayed unmatched. This CDR3 has 18 amino acids. The CDR3 nucleotides are TGTGCCAGCAGTTTGCCCCCGACTAGCGGGAGAAACACAGATACGCAGTATTTT. As protein: CASSLPPTSGRNTDTQYF.

A few counts support this clonotype. This sequence joins TRBV28 and TRBJ1-1; D is undetermined. V lost 6 bases to trimming and J lost 2 bases, with 7 bases between them. Germline loops: CDR1 MDHEN, CDR2 SYDVKM. This CDR3 has 12 residues. Here the CDR3 reads CASRSANTEAFF. CDR3 nucleotide sequence: TGTGCCAGCAGGTCGGCTAACACTGAAGCTTTCTTT.

The J gene is TRBJ1-2, the V gene TRBV20-1, with TRBD1 identical over 7 bases. V gave up 6 bases and J gave up 3 bases; unmatched junction bases: 7. Germline V lookup: CDR1 DFQATT, CDR2 SNEGSKA (reference sequence). This CDR3 has 13 amino acids. The CDR3 DNA reads as TGCAGTGCGAGAACAGGGGCCGACTATGGCTACACCTTC. Its translation: CSARTGADYGYTF.

This clonotype was observed at least ten times. This chain connects TRBV5-1 to TRBJ2-3, with 8 bases that match TRBD1. Trimming took 3 bases from V and 0 from J; bases not matched to a gene: 6. The CDR3 consists of 16 residues. Germline V gene data show CDR1 as SGHRS and CDR2 as YFSETQ. Here the CDR3 reads CASSSRTGSSTDTQYF. The CDR3 nucleotides read TGCGCCAGCAGCTCCCGGACAGGGTCTAGCACAGATACGCAGTATTTT.

Concerning this clonotype itself: A read error may be the cause here, since a much bigger clone is one base away. The chain couples TRBV28 to TRBJ1-6; D is undetermined. CDR1 and CDR2 (germline): MDHEN, SYDVKM. This CDR3 region has 15 residues. CDR3 nucleotides: TGTGCCAGCAGCCTTAGGTTTGGCAATAATACACCCCTCCACTTT. It specifies CASSLRFGNNTPLHF.

With regard to this clonotype: Possible read error: a much larger clone is one base away. This rearrangement joins TRBV11-2 to TRBJ2-5, with TRBD2 matching over 8 bases. The CDR3 is 13 residues long. Germline CDR1 is SGHAT and CDR2 is FQNNGV. The CDR3 loop is CAISLGGGETQYF. The CDR3 bases are TGTGCCATCAGCTTGGGCGGGGGGGAGACCCAGTACTTC.

This clonotype was recorded a few times. The J gene is TRBJ1-4, the V gene TRBV28; D possibly corresponds to TRBD1 (5 bases). The germline V gene encodes CDR1 MDHEN and CDR2 SYDVKM. This CDR3 is 15 amino acids long. V was cut by 4 bases and J by 8 bases, with 17 bases left in between. The CDR3: CASSSIEQGGEKLFF. CDR3 sequence (DNA): TGTGCCAGCAGTTCGATCGAGCAGGGAGGGGAAAAACTGTTTTTT.

This clonotype appeared many times. This sequence joins TRBV7-9 and TRBJ1-5; D uncertain. Germline V gene lookup returns CDR1 SEHNR and CDR2 FQNEAQ (reference sequence). The V end was cut by 4 bases, the J end by 11 bases, with 12 bases between. The CDR3 is 12 residues long. The DNA of the CDR3 is TGTGCCAGCAGCTCTTACCTGGGGACCCAGCATTTT. Translating gives CASSSYLGTQHF.

A remark on this clonotype: A much larger clone differs by one base, so this may be a read error. The V and J genes are TRBV20-1 and TRBJ1-3; perhaps TRBD1 as D (5 bases). The V end was cut by 3 bases, the J end by 2 bases, with 11 bases between. The CDR3 is 14 residues long. The germline gives CDR1 DFQATT, CDR2 SNEGSKA (reference sequence). The CDR3, as DNA: TGCAGTGCTAGTCGGGACGGTACTGGAAACACCATATATTTT. It is translated as CSASRDGTGNTIYF.

The chain has TRBV5-1 and TRBJ2-6; 8 bases agree with TRBD1. The length of the CDR3 is 21 residues. Germline CDR1 and CDR2: SGHRS and YFSETQ. V lost 2 bases and J lost 2; bases outside the gene matches: 18. The CDR3 DNA sequence: TGCGCCAGCAGCTTCCGGGACAGGAGCCTCCCATTTAAACCTGGGGCCAACGTCCTGACTTTC. It translates to CASSFRDRSLPFKPGANVLTF.

This clonotype was seen a few times. The chain carries TRBV6-2 or TRBV6-3 and TRBJ1-1; D may be TRBD1 (6 bases). Germline V gene data show CDR1 as MNHEY and CDR2 as SVGEGT. V lost 2 bases to trimming and J lost 0 bases, with 13 bases between them. CDR3 length equals 16 residues. CDR3 in amino acids: CASSYPRTDMNTEAFF. CDR3 sequence (DNA): TGTGCCAGCAGTTACCCCAGGACAGACATGAACACTGAAGCTTTCTTT.

By sample fraction, this clonotype is medium-sized. The chain combines TRBV12-3 or TRBV12-4 with TRBJ1-1, with D possibly TRBD1 on 5 matching bases. Trimming shortened V by 7 bases and J by 5 bases, and 17 bases separated the two germline ends. The CDR3 spans 14 residues. CDR3 loop: CASIAAQGRTEAFF. The CDR3 DNA is TGTGCCAGCATCGCGGCGCAGGGAAGAACTGAAGCTTTCTTT.

This chain's CDR3 is CASSDWTGGRQPQHF. The CDR3, as DNA: TGTGCCAGCAGCGATTGGACAGGGGGCAGGCAGCCCCAGCATTTT. V and J are TRBV27 and TRBJ1-5; 11 bases are a match to TRBD1. The CDR3 is 15 residues long. V gave up 6 bases and J gave up 7 bases; unmatched junction bases: 8. CDR1 is MNHEY and CDR2 is SMNVEV in the germline V gene (reference sequence).

In this sample, this clonotype turned up a few times. The chain carries TRBV11-1 and TRBJ2-5; D is unresolved. The CDR3 is 12 residues long. V shed 5 bases and J shed 4 bases, with 8 bases lying between them. Germline V lookup: CDR1 SGHAT, CDR2 FQDESV (reference sequence). The CDR3, as DNA: TGTGCCAGCAGCCTACAGAGAGAGACCCAGTACTTC. Translating gives CASSLQRETQYF.

The chain employs TRBV19 and TRBJ2-1, with a weak D call TRBD1 (6 bases). Germline V lookup: CDR1 LNHDA, CDR2 SQIVND (reference sequence). With 5 bases removed from V and 4 bases from J, the gap between germline ends came to 18 bases. The CDR3 is 16 amino acids. Here the CDR3 reads CASSPTQTGGYNEQFF. The CDR3 nucleotides read TGTGCCAGTAGTCCGACCCAGACAGGAGGATACAATGAGCAGTTCTTC.

This clonotype appeared many times. This chain links TRBV12-3 or TRBV12-4 with TRBJ1-2; perhaps TRBD1 as D (5 bases). Trimming took 6 bases from V and 8 from J, leaving 19 bases between them. CDR3 length equals 14 residues. The CDR3 spells CASSLKTVTGGYTF. In DNA, the CDR3 is TGTGCCAGCAGCTTAAAGACAGTCACGGGGGGCTACACCTTC.